This TCR beta chain was profiled in a study of CD8 T cells in Susac syndrome. Study-wide background: When blood was collected, patients with Susac syndrome were therapy-naive, were taking corticosteroids, or were receiving intravenous immunoglobulin alone.

Notes on this clonotype: Its target is not known.

Random-hexamer reverse transcription was applied to roughly 0.45 to 1 ug RNA. Each CDR3 protein gets one entry after TCRdb re-called the immunoSEQ multiplex PCR reads with MiXCR. The sample contains about 130,000 distinct CDR3 sequences, just under 95% of which appear only once. V was cut by 3 bases and J by 2 bases, with 8 bases left in between. CDR1 is DFQATT and CDR2 is SNEGSKA in the germline V gene (reference sequence). The CDR3 loop spans 12 amino acids. The study, taken as a whole, reports: Among active patients and in TEMRA cells, CD8+ clonal expansion in Susac reached its peak.

The chain recombines TRBV20-1 with TRBJ2-7; D may match TRBD1 or TRBD2 (5 bases each). The sample comprised CD8+ T cells from PBMCs. The source is a human donor with Susac syndrome. CDR3 in amino acids: CSARGRPYEQYF. The CDR3 nucleotides read TGCAGTGCTAGGGGACGGCCCTACGAGCAGTACTTC.